Ten or more counts support the clone carrying this T cell receptor beta chain. This entry is derived from a study of human T cells and chemical hapten exposure. Across the whole study: Sensitization was performed using 2% DPC on a roughly 2 cm by roughly 2 cm upper inner arm skin site. 0.01% DPC was applied to the upper back in patch tests, which were read at 6 days.

Trimming took 7 bases from V and 3 from J; bases not matched to a gene: 22. Germline loops: CDR1 DFQATT, CDR2 SNEGSKA (reference sequence). This CDR3 has 18 amino acids. TCRdb re-derived calls from the RACE reads in MiXCR, one entry per CDR3 protein. The sample contains 300,000 to 450,000 distinct CDR3 sequences, approximately 4.4% of which appear only once. The time point was: patch test 1, 2 weeks after DPC sensitization. As to treatment: therapeutic diphenylcyclopropenone sensitization with weekly scalp DPC. The input for sequencing was whole blood, taken in connection with sensitization to the hapten diphenylcyclopropenone (DPC). This TCR was sampled from a woman aged 50 to 65 with alopecia areata. Some clones in this sample may be carry-over from other donors' samples. The genes are TRBV20-1 and TRBJ2-3, with 7 bases fitting TRBD1. CDR3: CSVSKIAEGGRGTDTQYF. CDR3 sequence (DNA): TGCAGTGTTTCTAAAATTGCCGAAGGGGGCAGAGGAACAGATACGCAGTATTTT.